This T cell receptor (beta chain) derives from a study of blood T cell repertoires in COVID-19. Across the whole study: Sites in the United States, Italy and Spain provided acute and convalescent COVID-19 samples. From T cells, B-cell-depleted T cells, or PBMCs came the material, which was cDNA or gDNA.

This clone was seen just once. CDR1 is MGHRA and CDR2 is YSYEKL in the germline V gene. V lost 0 bases and J lost 5, with 11 bases in between. The CDR3 runs 15 residues. TCRdb's copy holds only in-frame clones and misses some; the assay was immunoSEQ multiplex PCR. The profile covers 270,000 or so clones, with 84% appearing a single time and around 9.2% taken by the ten largest. The sequence was collected from a human donor in a cohort sampled during active COVID-19. Source material: peripheral blood. V usage is TRBV4-1 and J usage is TRBJ1-5, with D unclear. CDR3 coding DNA: TGCGCCAGCAGCCAAGACGGAGGGAGTTATCAGCCCCAGCATTTT. Translating it yields CASSQDGGSYQPQHF.